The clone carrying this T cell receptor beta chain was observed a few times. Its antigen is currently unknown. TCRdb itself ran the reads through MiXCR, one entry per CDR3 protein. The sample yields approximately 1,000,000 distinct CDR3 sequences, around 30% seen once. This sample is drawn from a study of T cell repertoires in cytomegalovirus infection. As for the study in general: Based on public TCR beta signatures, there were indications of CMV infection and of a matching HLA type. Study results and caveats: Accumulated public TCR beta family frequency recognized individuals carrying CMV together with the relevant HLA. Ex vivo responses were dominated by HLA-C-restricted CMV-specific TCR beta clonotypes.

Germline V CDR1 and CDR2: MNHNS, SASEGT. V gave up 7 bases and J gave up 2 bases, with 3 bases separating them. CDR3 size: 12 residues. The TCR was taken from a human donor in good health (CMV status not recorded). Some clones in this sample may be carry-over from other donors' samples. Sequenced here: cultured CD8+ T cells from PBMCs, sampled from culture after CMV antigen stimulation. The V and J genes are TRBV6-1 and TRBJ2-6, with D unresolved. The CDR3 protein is CASKTGANVLTF. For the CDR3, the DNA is TGTGCCAGCAAGACTGGGGCCAACGTCCTGACTTTC.